This TCR beta chain was observed in a study of T cell changes during pregnancy in multiple sclerosis. This CDR3 region has 15 residues. With 0 bases clipped from V and 4 bases from J, the junction kept 5 bases outside the gene matches. Per the germline V gene, CDR1 is GTSNPN and CDR2 is SVGIG (reference sequence). Method: immunoSEQ multiplex PCR; TCRdb's copy keeps in-frame clones and lacks some. The sample includes some 60,000 clones, roughly 95% of them seen just once. Sample: CD4+ T cells from peripheral blood mononuclear cells, taken before pregnancy. V and J are TRBV30 and TRBJ2-1; TRBD2 matches 8 bases. The sequence came from a female donor with multiple sclerosis, enrolled in a pregnancy study. DNA of the CDR3: TGTGCCTGGAGTGTCTCAGGACTAGCTTACAATGAGCAGTTCTTC. This sequence encodes CAWSVSGLAYNEQFF.